The source of this TCR beta chain is a study of human T cells and chemical hapten exposure. V lost 1 base and J 5 bases, leaving 12 bases between the germline ends. The CDR3 totals 15 residues. Germline CDR1 is MNHNY and CDR2 is SVGAGI (reference sequence). MiXCR, run by TCRdb on the RACE reads, gives a single entry per CDR3 protein. The sample holds 45,000 to 65,000 distinct CDR3 sequences, 9.9% seen once. This clonotype was seen ten or more times. The time point is: pre-sensitization, week 0. Treatment defined: therapeutic diphenylcyclopropenone sensitization with weekly scalp DPC. The rearrangement links TRBV6-6 to TRBJ2-1, with a tentative D call TRBD2 (7 bases). Sequencing was performed on whole blood, taken in connection with sensitization to the hapten diphenylcyclopropenone (DPC). This TCR came from a man between 35 and 55 years old with alopecia areata. Some clones in this sample may be carry-over from other donors' samples. CDR3 sequence reads: CASSYWGGGNNEQFF. The CDR3 nucleotides are TGTGCCAGCAGTTACTGGGGGGGCGGGAACAATGAGCAGTTCTTC.